In its sample, the clone carrying this T cell receptor beta chain was seen many times. Busulfan-fludarabine conditioning, marrow transplant, and cyclophosphamide on days +3 and +4 were administered. V gave up 5 bases and J gave up 3 bases; unmatched junction bases: 8. Germline CDR1 reads KGHSH; CDR2 reads LQKENI. This CDR3 spans 15 amino acids. This table comes from immunoSEQ multiplex PCR, and its TCRdb copy is limited to in-frame clones, with some not included. The sample contains 12,000 or so clones, none of them singletons. This specimen comes from a study of T cells after posttransplantation cyclophosphamide.

This rearrangement joins TRBV18 to TRBJ2-7; 9 bases fit TRBD1. This clonotype was obtained from a female patient between 40 and 50 years old who received an allogeneic stem cell transplant from a related donor, was CMV-positive, and had acute GVHD only. The graft donor may be the source of some T cells. The input for sequencing was PBMCs, taken after allogeneic stem cell transplant with posttransplant cyclophosphamide. CDR3 sequence: CASSAVQGAYYEQYV. The CDR3 DNA sequence: TGTGCCAGCTCAGCGGTACAGGGGGCTTACTACGAGCAGTACGTC.